The TCR beta chain described here comes from a study of vaccination and CD4 T cells after COVID-19. Study as a whole: Six men and four women formed the convalescents, two being Hispanic.

This CDR3 is built from 14 residues. Germline V lookup: CDR1 SGHNT, CDR2 YYREEE (reference sequence). Trimming removed 0 bases at V and 4 bases at J, with 10 bases between. TCRdb analysed the PCR reads with MiXCR anew, one entry per CDR3 protein. The table records around 19,000 distinct CDR3 sequences, 62% of them present only once. The TCR was taken from a human donor who had recovered from COVID-19. The material sequenced was CD4+ T cells from blood, taken before SARS-CoV-2 vaccination. V and J are TRBV5-4 and TRBJ2-5; D might be TRBD2 (6 bases). The CDR3, as DNA: TGTGCCAGCAGCTTGGGGGGGAGGAGAGAGACCCAGTACTTC. This encodes CASSLGGRRETQYF.